This TCR beta chain derives from a study of T cell repertoires in cytomegalovirus infection. At the level of the study: Indications of both CMV infection and matching HLA type were provided by public TCR beta signatures. Notes on the study in general: Cumulative frequency (of public TCR beta family members) identified carriers of CMV plus the relevant HLA. Within the response measured ex vivo, HLA-C-restricted CMV-specific TCR beta clonotypes were dominant.

About this clonotype itself: Its matching antigen is unknown.

Using its own MiXCR run on the reads, TCRdb lists one record per CDR3 protein. Of fewer than 130,000 distinct CDR3 sequences listed, roughly 39% were seen once; the top ten hold approximately 74%. This CDR3 has 15 residues. Germline CDR1 reads SGDLS; CDR2 reads YYNGEE. Trimming stripped 2 bases from V and 2 bases from J, with 13 bases between. This receptor was obtained from a human donor in good health (CMV status not recorded). Some clones in this sample may be carry-over from other donors' samples. This specimen was CD8+ T cells from cultured PBMCs, taken from culture after CMV antigen stimulation. The V call is TRBV9, the J call TRBJ1-1, with unresolved D. The CDR3 loop is CASSVSGNGNTEAFF. CDR3 nucleotide sequence: TGTGCCAGCAGCGTCTCGGGGAACGGAAACACTGAAGCTTTCTTT.